Below are 29 T cell receptor beta chains sequenced from a single sample in a study of PD-L1 blockade in urothelial cancer. This table comes from immunoSEQ multiplex PCR, and its TCRdb copy is limited to in-frame clones, with some not included. Of tens of thousands of clones in the sample, approximately 87% are singletons; the top ten hold 3% to 4.5%. The starting material was PBMCs, obtained around atezolizumab (anti-PD-L1) treatment. These receptor sequences come from a man aged 50 to 60 with urothelial cancer.

The rearrangement uses TRBV9 and TRBJ2-7, with TRBD2 identical over 9 bases. CDR3 length: 13 residues. The V gene end was trimmed by 3 bases and the J gene end by 7 bases; junction bases not matched to a gene: 5. Germline CDR1 and CDR2: SGDLS and YYNGEE. The CDR3 region is CASSGGLAREQYF. The CDR3 DNA sequence: TGTGCCAGCAGCGGGGGACTAGCACGGGAGCAGTACTTC.

The chain has TRBV5-1 and TRBJ2-5, with 8 bases identical to TRBD2. V dropped 6 bases and J dropped 4; count of bases not matched to a gene: 8. The CDR3 length is 14 residues. Per the germline V gene, CDR1 is SGHRS and CDR2 is YFSETQ. CDR3 region: CASTPGGPIETQYF. CDR3 coding DNA: TGCGCCAGCACCCCGGGGGGGCCGATAGAGACCCAGTACTTC. The full variable domain, with the rest looked up from reference TRBV5-1 and TRBJ2-5, is KAGVTQTPRYLIKTRGQQVTLSCSPISGHRSVSWYQQTPGQGLQFLFEYFSETQRNKGNFPGRFSGRQFSNSRSEMNVSTLELGDSALYLCASTPGGPIETQYFGPGTRLLVL.

This chain joins TRBV5-1 and TRBJ1-2; possibly TRBD1 for D (6 bases). The CDR3 has 15 amino acids. Germline V gene data show CDR1 as SGHRS and CDR2 as YFSETQ. V shed 4 bases and J shed 4 bases, with 17 bases lying between them. In nucleotides, the CDR3 is TGCGCCAGCAGCATAGGACAGCCGTCGGGCTATGGCTACACCTTC. Translated, it gives CASSIGQPSGYGYTF.

The chain uses TRBV7-9 and TRBJ2-2; 13 bases line up with TRBD2. V shed 6 bases, J shed 3 bases, and the junction held 7 bases outside the gene matches. The germline V gene encodes CDR1 SEHNR and CDR2 FQNEAQ (reference sequence). The CDR3 is made up of 17 amino acids. The chain's CDR3 is CASSHTSGREYTGELFF. The DNA for the CDR3 is TGTGCCAGCAGTCATACTAGCGGGAGGGAGTACACCGGGGAGCTGTTTTTT.

This sequence joins TRBV11-3 and TRBJ2-7, with D possibly being TRBD1 (6 bases). This CDR3 has 13 residues. Trimming cost V 2 bases and J 10 bases, with 15 bases left between them. Per the germline V gene, CDR1 is SGHNT and CDR2 is YENEEA. This CDR3 reads CASSLSGQTKQYF. For the CDR3, the DNA is TGTGCCAGCAGCTTATCCGGACAGACGAAACAGTACTTC.

The rearrangement uses TRBV11-2 and TRBJ2-7, with TRBD2 matching 9 bases. The germline V gene encodes CDR1 SGHAT and CDR2 FQNNGV. The V gene end was trimmed by 3 bases and the J gene end by 1 base; junction bases not matched to a gene: 7. The CDR3 extends over 16 amino acids. CDR3 bases: TGTGCCAGCAGCTTGGGTCTAGCGGGGAAGTCCTACGAGCAGTACTTC. Translation: CASSLGLAGKSYEQYF.

This clone was seen a handful of times. The chain links TRBV11-2 to TRBJ2-7; 9 bases are a match to TRBD1. The germline V gene encodes CDR1 SGHAT and CDR2 FQNNGV. The CDR3 sequence is 17 residues long. Germline trimming cut 5 bases from V and 5 bases from J; bases unmatched to any gene: 16. The CDR3 DNA follows: TGTGCCAGCAGCGGGGGAATGCGCGGGACAGGGACCCACGAGCAGTACTTC. It translates to CASSGGMRGTGTHEQYF.

The chain is built from TRBV19 and TRBJ2-4, with no clear D. CDR3 size: 15 residues. CDR1 and CDR2 (germline): LNHDA, SQIVND (reference sequence). V dropped 7 bases and J dropped 3 bases, with 16 bases sitting between them. CDR3 loop: CASTPARQSKNIQYF. CDR3 DNA sequence: TGTGCCAGTACTCCCGCCAGGCAAAGCAAAAACATTCAGTACTTC.

The genes are TRBV11-2 and TRBJ2-5; TRBD2 agrees at 7 bases. The CDR3 has 16 amino acids. Germline values: CDR1 SGHAT, CDR2 FQNNGV. The junction had 15 bases not matched to a gene; V was cut back by 8 bases and J by 3 bases. CDR3 bases: TGTGCCAGCGGAAGCTTACGGGGGAGGGCCAAAGAGACCCAGTACTTC. It specifies CASGSLRGRAKETQYF.

This chain links TRBV7-9 with TRBJ2-1, with TRBD2 identical over 8 bases. The trim removed 1 base at V and 4 bases at J, leaving 3 bases unmatched. The CDR3 totals 15 residues. Germline CDR1 reads SEHNR; CDR2 reads FQNEAQ (reference sequence). The CDR3 DNA follows: TGTGCCAGCAGCTTAGTCGGGGGGGATTACAATGAGCAGTTCTTC. It is translated as CASSLVGGDYNEQFF. Using reference TRBV7-9 and TRBJ2-1 for the parts outside the CDR3, the full variable domain is DTGVSQNPRHKITKRGQNVTFRCDPISEHNRLYWYRQTLGQGPEFLTYFQNEAQLEKSRLLSDRFSAERPKGSFSTLEIQRTEQGDSAMYLCASSLVGGDYNEQFFGPGTRLTVL.

This chain links TRBV14 with TRBJ2-6, with 8 bases that match TRBD1. This CDR3 has 18 amino acids. V was clipped by 4 bases and J by 4 bases; unmatched bases: 12. The germline V gene encodes CDR1 SGHDN and CDR2 FVKESK. CDR3 loop: CASSPIAGTGVGANVLTF. CDR3 in DNA: TGTGCCAGCAGCCCGATCGCTGGGACAGGTGTAGGGGCCAACGTCCTGACTTTC.

This chain uses TRBV7-9 with TRBJ2-3; 14 bases match TRBD2. CDR1 is SEHNR, CDR2 FQNEAQ, per germline (reference sequence). This CDR3 has 17 amino acids. J was trimmed by 5 bases and V by 5 bases; bases with no gene match: 9. The DNA of the CDR3 is TGTGCCAGCAGCACCAGACTAGCGGGAGGGGCAGGAGATACGCAGTATTTT. This sequence encodes CASSTRLAGGAGDTQYF.

The chain joins TRBV4-1 to TRBJ2-5; 8 bases line up with TRBD2. V shed 3 bases, J shed 7 bases, and the junction held 10 bases outside the gene matches. There are 15 residues in the CDR3. Germline assignment: CDR1 MGHRA and CDR2 YSYEKL. The DNA of the CDR3 is TGCGCCAGCAGCCAGATGACGACTAGCGTTGGGACCCAGTACTTC. It encodes CASSQMTTSVGTQYF.

The chain has TRBV5-1 and TRBJ1-2; TRBD1 matches 8 bases. The CDR3 runs 15 residues. Trimming cost V 6 bases and J 8 bases; bases outside gene matches: 15. Germline lookup yields CDR1 SGHRS and CDR2 YFSETQ. Here the CDR3 reads CASTLDRAPGNGYTF. The CDR3 region has the DNA TGCGCCAGCACTTTGGACAGGGCCCCCGGGAACGGCTACACCTTC.

The chain has TRBV5-1 and TRBJ2-2; TRBD2 might be the D (7 bases). Trimming took off 0 bases at V and 1 base at J, with 10 bases between the two ends. Germline CDR1 reads SGHRS; CDR2 reads YFSETQ. The CDR3 sequence is 16 residues long. The CDR3 bases are TGCGCCAGCAGCTTGGCGGGGGGCCGGAACACCGGGGAGCTGTTTTTT. Amino acid sequence: CASSLAGGRNTGELFF.

This chain links TRBV29-1 with TRBJ2-3, with TRBD1 matching over 8 bases. CDR3 length: 13 residues. Per germline, CDR1 SQVTM and CDR2 ANQGSEA. The ends lost 6 bases at V and 2 bases at J; junction bases unmatched: 4. The CDR3 DNA reads as TGCAGCGTACGGACAGGGCTCACAGATACGCAGTATTTT. Translating gives CSVRTGLTDTQYF.

In nucleotides, the CDR3 is TGTGCCAGCAGCCCCGGACAGGGCGTCAATGAGCAGTTCTTC. This translates into CASSPGQGVNEQFF. The chain carries TRBV7-9 and TRBJ2-1; 8 positions agree with TRBD1. Germline V gene data show CDR1 as SEHNR and CDR2 as FQNEAQ (reference sequence). This CDR3 comprises 14 residues. The J segment lost 6 bases and the V segment lost 5 bases, leaving 6 bases of the junction unmatched.

The chain combines TRBV6-6 with TRBJ2-3; 12 nucleotides match TRBD2. The CDR3 length is 16 residues. Trimming at V came to 4 bases and at J to 1 base, leaving 3 bases not matched to a gene. Germline loops: CDR1 MNHNY, CDR2 SVGAGI (reference sequence). The CDR3 reads CASSSRLAGGTDTQYF. CDR3 DNA: TGTGCCAGCAGTTCTCGACTAGCGGGGGGCACAGATACGCAGTATTTT.

V and J are TRBV6-6 and TRBJ2-5; a weak D match, TRBD1 (6 bases). V dropped 8 bases and J dropped 7 bases, with 23 bases sitting between them. This CDR3 is built from 15 residues. Germline CDR1 is MNHNY and CDR2 is SVGAGI (reference sequence). CDR3 sequence reads: CASLGSTRTVGTQYF. Here the CDR3 DNA reads TGTGCCAGCCTGGGGTCAACTAGGACAGTAGGGACCCAGTACTTC.

J is TRBJ1-1 and V is TRBV19; 9 bases match TRBD1. Germline-derived CDR1 and CDR2 are LNHDA and SQIVND (reference sequence). V shed 5 bases and J 4 bases; nucleotides not matched to a gene: 5. CDR3 length: 14 residues. CDR3 nucleotide sequence: TGTGCCAGTAGTGCGACAGGGGGTCCCACTGAAGCTTTCTTT. It yields the protein CASSATGGPTEAFF.

This sequence joins TRBV4-1 and TRBJ1-1; D unresolved. This CDR3 spans 15 amino acids. The germline CDR1 and CDR2 sequences are MGHRA and YSYEKL. The germline V and J ends were trimmed by 0 bases and 1 base, with 9 bases remaining between them. CDR3 nucleotides: TGCGCCAGCAGCCAAGAGATGGGGAGGAACACTGAAGCTTTCTTT. Translation: CASSQEMGRNTEAFF.

This sequence joins TRBV27 and TRBJ2-3; D is possibly TRBD2 (6 bases). V shed 7 bases and J shed 2 bases, with 22 bases lying between them. Germline loops: CDR1 MNHEY, CDR2 SMNVEV (reference sequence). The CDR3 runs 17 residues. DNA of the CDR3: TGTGCCAGCACCACGGGAGACCCACGCAAATTCACAGATACGCAGTATTTT. As protein: CASTTGDPRKFTDTQYF.

The chain employs TRBV5-1 and TRBJ2-7, with 7 bases lining up with TRBD1. The CDR3 is 15 residues long. V lost 4 bases and J lost 0; bases outside the gene matches: 7. Germline V gene lookup returns CDR1 SGHRS and CDR2 YFSETQ. The CDR3 sequence is CASSPSRDSSYEQYF. The CDR3 nucleotides are TGCGCCAGCAGCCCGAGCAGGGACAGCTCCTACGAGCAGTACTTC.

The rearrangement uses TRBV5-1 and TRBJ2-2, with 10 bases lining up with TRBD1. The germline gives CDR1 SGHRS, CDR2 YFSETQ. The V and J ends lost 3 bases and 5 bases, in that order; junction bases with no gene match: 4. The CDR3 length is 15 residues. The CDR3 spells CASSWTGGYTGELFF. CDR3 in DNA: TGCGCCAGCAGCTGGACAGGGGGATATACCGGGGAGCTGTTTTTT. The full variable domain, its missing parts supplied by reference TRBV5-1 and TRBJ2-2, is KAGVTQTPRYLIKTRGQQVTLSCSPISGHRSVSWYQQTPGQGLQFLFEYFSETQRNKGNFPGRFSGRQFSNSRSEMNVSTLELGDSALYLCASSWTGGYTGELFFGEGSRLTVL.

CDR3 DNA sequence: TGTGCCAGCACCCTCGCGGGGGATGAGCAGTTCTTC. Its protein is CASTLAGDEQFF. V usage is TRBV7-9 and J usage is TRBJ2-1, with 7 bases fitting TRBD2. CDR1 is SEHNR, CDR2 FQNEAQ, per germline (reference sequence). Trimming took 7 bases from V and 8 from J; bases not matched to a gene: 5. CDR3 length: 12 residues. Combining the CDR3 with reference TRBV7-9 and TRBJ2-1 gives the whole variable domain DTGVSQNPRHKITKRGQNVTFRCDPISEHNRLYWYRQTLGQGPEFLTYFQNEAQLEKSRLLSDRFSAERPKGSFSTLEIQRTEQGDSAMYLCASTLAGDEQFFGPGTRLTVL.

The V and J genes are TRBV9 and TRBJ2-3; 8 bases match TRBD2. Losses at the gene ends were 0 bases for V and 4 bases for J; bases not matched to a gene: 4. Germline CDR1 is SGDLS and CDR2 is YYNGEE. The CDR3 consists of 15 residues. Here the CDR3 reads CASSVAGGPPDTQYF. CDR3 bases: TGTGCCAGCAGCGTAGCGGGAGGGCCCCCAGATACGCAGTATTTT. Based on the CDR3 plus reference TRBV9 and TRBJ2-3, the full variable domain is DSGVTQTPKHLITATGQRVTLRCSPRSGDLSVYWYQQSLDQGLQFLIQYYNGEERAKGNILERFSAQQFPDLHSELNLSSLELGDSALYFCASSVAGGPPDTQYFGPGTRLTVL.

The gene calls are TRBV29-1 and TRBJ2-5; 13 nucleotides match TRBD2. The length of the CDR3 is 13 residues. Trimming removed 5 bases from V and 7 bases from J; junction bases left unmatched: 4. From germline, CDR1 is SQVTM and CDR2 ANQGSEA. This CDR3 is CSVTSGGATTQYF. The CDR3 bases are TGCAGCGTTACTAGCGGGGGGGCCACGACCCAGTACTTC.

V usage is TRBV19 and J usage is TRBJ2-7; 13 bases match TRBD2. The V and J ends lost 7 bases and 9 bases, in that order; junction bases with no gene match: 6. Germline V gene sequence: CDR1 LNHDA, CDR2 SQIVND (reference sequence). The length of the CDR3 is 13 residues. The CDR3 bases are TGTGCCAGTACTGGGACTAGCGGGACAAGGCAGTACTTC. Encoded protein: CASTGTSGTRQYF.

The gene calls are TRBV6-5 and TRBJ2-2, with D perhaps matching TRBD2 (5 bases). V dropped 2 bases and J dropped 10 bases, with 14 bases sitting between them. The CDR3 spans 14 residues. The germline CDR1 and CDR2 sequences are MNHEY and SVGAGI. The CDR3 sequence is CASSYRLPPTELFF. The CDR3 DNA reads as TGTGCCAGCAGTTACAGACTACCACCCACGGAGCTGTTTTTT.